The 26 T cell receptor beta chains reported below all come from one sample, sequenced in a study of OX40 agonist ivuxolimab in advanced cancers. TCRdb's copy holds only in-frame clones and misses some; the assay was immunoSEQ multiplex PCR. The data contain tens of thousands of clones, roughly four fifths of them singletons. The input for sequencing was CD4+ or CD8+ T cells sorted from blood, taken in a trial of the OX40 agonist ivuxolimab. Receptors were obtained from an adult with an advanced solid tumor such as melanoma, head and neck, liver or kidney cancer.

This clone was counted a few times. The chain links TRBV14 to TRBJ2-1; 9 positions agree with TRBD2. The V segment lost 1 base and the J segment 4 bases; nucleotides outside the gene matches: 8. The CDR3 has 17 residues. Germline CDR1 reads SGHDN; CDR2 reads FVKESK. In DNA form, the CDR3 reads TGTGCCAGCAGCCAAGTTGGTAGCGGGAGAGGTTACAATGAGCAGTTCTTC. This sequence encodes CASSQVGSGRGYNEQFF.

V gene TRBV18 combines with J gene TRBJ1-1; tentative D call: TRBD1 (5 bases). Trimming removed 6 bases from V and 6 bases from J, with 17 bases in between. This CDR3 region has 14 residues. In germline, CDR1 is KGHSH, CDR2 LQKENI. The CDR3 is CASSATPGEAEAFF. CDR3 DNA sequence: TGTGCCAGCTCCGCCACTCCGGGGGAGGCTGAAGCTTTCTTT.

This clone was counted between two and nine times. This chain joins TRBV9 and TRBJ2-3; D is possibly TRBD1 (6 bases). CDR3 length equals 17 residues. V was trimmed by 3 bases and J by 5 bases, leaving 22 bases between them. The germline V gene has CDR1 SGDLS and CDR2 YYNGEE. The CDR3 DNA is TGTGCCAGCAGCGAACCCTTCGGGGACAACGAGGGAGATACGCAGTATTTT. Translation gives CASSEPFGDNEGDTQYF.

This sequence joins TRBV5-4 and TRBJ2-4; D unresolved. Deletions cut 0 bases from V and 0 bases from J, with 7 bases between. The CDR3 consists of 15 residues. The germline CDR1 and CDR2 sequences are SGHNT and YYREEE (reference sequence). The CDR3 bases are TGTGCCAGCAGCTTGGACTTAGAAGCCAAAAACATTCAGTACTTC. Translation gives CASSLDLEAKNIQYF.

The chain couples TRBV2 to TRBJ1-5; no clear D. Trimming removed 3 bases at V and 4 bases at J, with 7 bases between. This CDR3 spans 13 amino acids. CDR1 is SNHLY, CDR2 FYNNEI, per germline. The CDR3 DNA sequence: TGTGCCAGCAGTGACACCGGGAATCAGCCCCAGCATTTT. Translating it yields CASSDTGNQPQHF. Using reference TRBV2 and TRBJ1-5 for the parts outside the CDR3, the full variable domain is EPEVTQTPSHQVTQMGQEVILRCVPISNHLYFYWYRQILGQKVEFLVSFYNNEISEKSEIFDDQFSVERPDGSNFTLKIRSTKLEDSAMYFCASSDTGNQPQHFGDGTRLSIL.

CDR3 nucleotide sequence: TGTGCCACCAGCAGGGGGTTAGGATCTTCCTACGAGCAGTACTTC. Protein: CATSRGLGSSYEQYF. The chain uses TRBV15 and TRBJ2-7, with D hard to call. There are 15 residues in the CDR3. The germline V gene encodes CDR1 LNHNV and CDR2 YYDKDF (reference sequence). Trimming removed 3 bases from V and 1 base from J, with 13 bases in between.

V gene TRBV7-3 combines with J gene TRBJ1-1; D is undetermined. Germline CDR1 is SGHTA and CDR2 is FQGTGA. Trimming pared 2 bases from V and 1 base from J, leaving 8 bases between. The CDR3 sequence is 14 residues long. The CDR3 DNA reads TGTGCCAGCAGCTTAGTTCCTAGGAACACTGAAGCTTTCTTT. Residues: CASSLVPRNTEAFF.

The rearrangement joins TRBV7-9 to TRBJ2-7; D is unclear. Germline assignment: CDR1 SEHNR and CDR2 FQNEAQ (reference sequence). This CDR3 spans 13 amino acids. The V end lost 1 base, the J end lost 2 bases, and 6 bases lay between the germline ends. The CDR3 nucleotides read TGTGCCAGCAGCTTAGATCCAGCCTACGAGCAGTACGTC. Amino acid sequence: CASSLDPAYEQYV.

This clone was counted a single time. This chain joins TRBV9 and TRBJ2-5; TRBD2 matches 14 bases. V shed 3 bases and J 1 base; nucleotides not matched to a gene: 2. CDR1 and CDR2 (germline): SGDLS, YYNGEE. This CDR3 comprises 16 residues. In nucleotides, the CDR3 is TGTGCCAGCAGCGGCGGACTAGCGGGAGGCCAAGAGACCCAGTACTTC. Residues: CASSGGLAGGQETQYF.

In DNA, the CDR3 is TGTGCCAGTAGGATCACCGGGACAGGGGGCTTCGGAGATACGCAGTATTTT. Its protein is CASRITGTGGFGDTQYF. The chain joins TRBV19 to TRBJ2-3; TRBD1 agrees at 12 bases. Germline V gene sequence: CDR1 LNHDA, CDR2 SQIVND (reference sequence). The CDR3 has 17 amino acids. Trimming removed 6 bases from V and 5 bases from J; junction bases left unmatched: 12.

V and J are TRBV29-1 and TRBJ2-7; D might be TRBD1 (6 bases). The V gene's germline CDR1 is SQVTM and CDR2 ANQGSEA. The CDR3 has 11 amino acids. V was clipped by 2 bases and J by 6 bases, with 8 bases between them. The chain's CDR3 is CSVESRGEQYV. CDR3 nucleotides: TGCAGCGTTGAAAGCAGGGGCGAGCAGTACGTC.

This clone was detected only a few times. V and J are TRBV29-1 and TRBJ2-5; TRBD2 aligns across 10 bases. V gave up 2 bases and J gave up 5 bases; unmatched junction bases: 5. The CDR3 totals 14 residues. Germline assignment: CDR1 SQVTM and CDR2 ANQGSEA. The DNA for the CDR3 is TGCAGCGTTGAATGGGCTAGCGGGAGTGAGACCCAGTACTTC. This encodes CSVEWASGSETQYF.

The chain uses TRBV30 and TRBJ1-1, with 7 bases identical to TRBD1. The CDR3 is 15 residues long. Germline V gene lookup returns CDR1 GTSNPN and CDR2 SVGIG (reference sequence). V lost 0 bases and J lost 3; bases outside the gene matches: 7. CDR3 DNA sequence: TGTGCCTGGAGTGTACTCGACAGGGCTGACACTGAAGCTTTCTTT. Translating gives CAWSVLDRADTEAFF.

This chain connects TRBV7-2 to TRBJ1-1; a weak D match, TRBD1 (6 bases). The CDR3 is made up of 14 amino acids. Germline V gene data show CDR1 as SGHTA and CDR2 as FQGNSA. V was trimmed by 5 bases and J by 7 bases, leaving 17 bases between them. CDR3 amino acids: CASSLEGGLHEAFF. As DNA, the CDR3 is TGTGCCAGCAGCCTAGAGGGGGGGCTGCATGAAGCTTTCTTT.

V gene TRBV10-3 combines with J gene TRBJ2-5; D call uncertain. The CDR3 loop spans 12 amino acids. In germline, CDR1 is ENHRY, CDR2 SYGVKD. Between the trimmed V and J ends, which lost 2 bases and 5 bases, there was a span of 6 bases. The CDR3 loop is CAISEGAETQYF. CDR3 bases: TGTGCCATCAGTGAGGGAGCGGAGACCCAGTACTTC.

The chain combines TRBV7-9 with TRBJ1-6, with 9 bases aligning to TRBD1. Per the germline V gene, CDR1 is SEHNR and CDR2 is FQNEAQ (reference sequence). V shed 4 bases and J 14 bases; nucleotides not matched to a gene: 18. This CDR3 is 17 amino acids long. CDR3 in amino acids: CASSSFGGGQGFSSLHF. CDR3 nucleotide sequence: TGTGCCAGCAGCTCATTTGGGGGGGGACAGGGTTTCTCGTCCCTCCACTTT.

CDR3 sequence: CASRSQTSGGYNEQFF. For the CDR3, the DNA is TGTGCCAGTCGCAGCCAGACTAGCGGGGGATACAATGAGCAGTTCTTC. The chain combines TRBV19 with TRBJ2-1; 12 positions agree with TRBD2. The CDR3 consists of 16 residues. The V gene end was trimmed by 8 bases and the J gene end by 4 bases; junction bases not matched to a gene: 9. Germline V gene lookup returns CDR1 LNHDA and CDR2 SQIVND (reference sequence).

The chain recombines TRBV5-1 with TRBJ2-5; a weak D match, TRBD1 (5 bases). Per the germline V gene, CDR1 is SGHRS and CDR2 is YFSETQ. CDR3 length equals 13 residues. V gave up 2 bases and J gave up 4 bases, with 9 bases separating them. This CDR3 reads CASSLPDRETQYF. The DNA for the CDR3 is TGCGCCAGCAGCTTACCAGACAGAGAGACCCAGTACTTC.

The chain is built from TRBV27 and TRBJ2-7; a possible D gene is TRBD2 (5 bases). CDR1 and CDR2 (germline): MNHEY, SMNVEV (reference sequence). This CDR3 region has 14 residues. V was trimmed by 2 bases and J by 6 bases, leaving 14 bases between them. CDR3 region: CASSLPDNRGEQYF. CDR3 DNA sequence: TGTGCCAGCAGTTTACCCGACAATCGGGGCGAGCAGTACTTC.

V gene TRBV18 combines with J gene TRBJ2-6; D gene uncertain. Germline V CDR1 and CDR2: KGHSH, LQKENI. The CDR3 totals 16 residues. The V end was cut by 3 bases, the J end by 0 bases, with 9 bases between. The CDR3 nucleotides are TGTGCCAGCTCACCTGGCGGCAGCTCTGGGGCCAACGTCCTGACTTTC. Protein sequence: CASSPGGSSGANVLTF.

This clone was seen just once. V usage is TRBV11-1 and J usage is TRBJ2-2, with D possibly being TRBD1 (5 bases). V gave up 7 bases and J gave up 0 bases, with 18 bases separating them. Germline CDR1 is SGHAT and CDR2 is FQDESV (reference sequence). The CDR3 covers 17 residues. CDR3 amino acids: CASNPRFGAPNTGELFF. CDR3 nucleotides: TGTGCCAGCAACCCCCGCTTTGGGGCCCCGAACACCGGGGAGCTGTTTTTT.

This rearrangement joins TRBV5-1 to TRBJ2-3; 10 bases fit TRBD2. CDR3 length: 16 residues. After removal of 0 bases from V and 1 base from J, the junction contained 2 bases not matched to a gene. Germline V gene data show CDR1 as SGHRS and CDR2 as YFSETQ. The DNA for the CDR3 is TGCGCCAGCAGCTTGGACGGGACTAGCGGCACAGATACGCAGTATTTT. It codes for CASSLDGTSGTDTQYF.

The CDR3 region has the DNA TGTGCCACCAGCAGGAAAGGGTTGATTTGGGGGAGAGTCGACAATGAGCAGTTCTTC. Amino acids: CATSRKGLIWGRVDNEQFF. The genes are TRBV15 and TRBJ2-1; perhaps D is TRBD1 or TRBD2 (5 bases each). The CDR3 runs to 19 residues. V gave up 3 bases and J gave up 5 bases, with 26 bases separating them. Germline CDR1 and CDR2: LNHNV and YYDKDF (reference sequence).

This clone was observed a handful of times. The J gene is TRBJ2-3, the V gene TRBV6-1; TRBD1 aligns across 8 bases. The ends lost 7 bases at V and 6 bases at J; junction bases unmatched: 6. Germline assignment: CDR1 MNHNS and CDR2 SASEGT. The CDR3 contains 13 residues. The CDR3 coding sequence is TGTGCCAGCACTAGGACAGGGATCGATACGCAGTATTTT. Residues: CASTRTGIDTQYF.

This rearrangement joins TRBV18 to TRBJ1-5; D is unresolved. There are 16 residues in the CDR3. CDR1 KGHSH and CDR2 LQKENI come from the germline V gene. V shed 3 bases and J shed 7 bases, with 19 bases lying between them. CDR3: CASSPSATAAGQPQHF. In DNA form, the CDR3 reads TGTGCCAGCTCACCCAGTGCGACGGCCGCCGGGCAGCCCCAGCATTTT.

The chain is built from TRBV28 and TRBJ1-1; 8 nucleotides align to TRBD1. Germline CDR1 reads MDHEN; CDR2 reads SYDVKM. The CDR3 length is 17 residues. With V trimmed by 2 bases and J by 0 bases, 8 bases remained unmatched. The CDR3 loop reads CASSLLQGETMNTEAFF. Here the CDR3 DNA reads TGTGCCAGCAGTTTACTACAGGGGGAGACAATGAACACTGAAGCTTTCTTT.